Each of the 18 T cell receptor beta chains below was sequenced from the same sample in a study of response to subunit inactivated influenza vaccine. Each CDR3 protein gets one entry after TCRdb re-called the RT-PCR reads with MiXCR. In the table there are more than 550,000 distinct CDR3 sequences, 10% to 15% of which are singletons. The sequencing used PBMCs from blood, collected on the day of vaccination. These receptors came from a man aged 50 to 60 who received an inactivated influenza vaccine.

This clonotype was seen more than once but under ten times. The chain joins TRBV5-1 to TRBJ1-4; D remains unclear. CDR1 and CDR2 from the germline V gene are SGHRS and YFSETQ. There are 14 residues in the CDR3. V lost 2 bases and J 5 bases, leaving 10 bases between the germline ends. CDR3 sequence: CASSLNGKNEKLFF. CDR3 in DNA: TGCGCCAGCAGCTTAAACGGGAAGAATGAAAAACTGTTTTTT.

V is TRBV20-1 and J is TRBJ2-1; 14 bases line up with TRBD2. J was trimmed by 0 bases and V by 6 bases; bases with no gene match: 10. CDR1 DFQATT and CDR2 SNEGSKA come from the germline V gene (reference sequence). This CDR3 comprises 18 residues. The CDR3 bases are TGCAGTGCCCCCCCGACTAGCGGGGGGGCCAGCTCCTACAATGAGCAGTTCTTC. Translating it yields CSAPPTSGGASSYNEQFF.

This clonotype was detected only once. The rearrangement uses TRBV15 and TRBJ2-1; 10 bases line up with TRBD2. After removal of 0 bases from V and 6 bases from J, the junction contained 5 bases not matched to a gene. Germline lookup yields CDR1 LNHNV and CDR2 YYDKDF (reference sequence). The CDR3 is 16 amino acids. For the CDR3, the DNA is TGTGCCACCAGCAGAGATTGGGCTAGCGGGGGCAATGAGCAGTTCTTC. As protein: CATSRDWASGGNEQFF. The full variable domain, with the rest looked up from reference TRBV15 and TRBJ2-1, is DAMVIQNPRYQVTQFGKPVTLSCSQTLNHNVMYWYQQKSSQAPKLLFHYYDKDFNNEADTPDNFQSRRPNTSFCFLDIRSPGLGDTAMYLCATSRDWASGGNEQFFGPGTRLTVL.

The chain couples TRBV20-1 to TRBJ2-3; D is unclear. From germline, CDR1 is DFQATT and CDR2 SNEGSKA (reference sequence). V was shortened by 5 bases and J by 6 bases, with 12 bases between the two germline ends. The CDR3 consists of 12 residues. Written as DNA, the CDR3 is TGCAGTGCTCGAAGTCGGTCTGATACGCAGTATTTT. Protein product: CSARSRSDTQYF.

This clonotype was seen more than once but under ten times. This chain uses TRBV6-5 with TRBJ1-4; D perhaps matches TRBD1 (5 bases). CDR1 MNHEY and CDR2 SVGAGI come from the germline V gene. The V end was cut by 0 bases, the J end by 11 bases, with 16 bases between. The CDR3 is made up of 15 amino acids. CDR3 residues: CASSYSSGGDWKLFF. CDR3 bases: TGTGCCAGCAGTTACTCGAGCGGGGGAGATTGGAAACTGTTTTTT.

The chain joins TRBV15 to TRBJ1-4; D gene ambiguous. Trimming took 3 bases from V and 13 from J, leaving 12 bases between them. CDR3 size: 12 residues. Germline lookup yields CDR1 LNHNV and CDR2 YYDKDF (reference sequence). DNA of the CDR3: TGTGCCACCAGCAGGGAACCCAGAATACTGTTTTTT. Translation gives CATSREPRILFF.

This clonotype has only a few counts. The chain carries TRBV28 and TRBJ2-5; D remains ambiguous. Germline-derived CDR1 and CDR2 are MDHEN and SYDVKM. The germline V and J ends were trimmed by 3 bases and 2 bases, with 13 bases remaining between them. CDR3 length equals 15 residues. Here the CDR3 DNA reads TGTGCCAGCAGTTTTCGCCAGGTACATCAAGAGACCCAGTACTTC. Translation: CASSFRQVHQETQYF.

This clonotype occurred many times. Written as DNA, the CDR3 is TGTGCCAGCAGTTGGACTAGCGGGGGCACAGATACGCAGTATTTT. Its translation is CASSWTSGGTDTQYF. This chain links TRBV12-3 or TRBV12-4 with TRBJ2-3; the match to TRBD2 covers 12 bases. Germline trimming cut 4 bases from V and 1 base from J; bases unmatched to any gene: 0. This CDR3 is built from 15 residues.

This clonotype was observed at least ten times. The gene calls are TRBV12-3 or TRBV12-4 and TRBJ2-7; 9 bases match TRBD1. After removal of 5 bases from V and 3 bases from J, the junction contained 5 bases not matched to a gene. The CDR3 spans 14 residues. CDR3 sequence: CASSLTGGGYEQYF. The CDR3 DNA follows: TGTGCCAGCAGTCTTACAGGGGGCGGCTACGAGCAGTACTTC.

This sequence joins TRBV28 and TRBJ1-5; D uncertain. Deletions cut 4 bases from V and 6 bases from J, with 4 bases between. This CDR3 region has 11 residues. Germline CDR1 is MDHEN and CDR2 is SYDVKM. The CDR3 DNA reads as TGTGCCAGCAGTTCACTTCAGCCCCAGCATTTT. This encodes CASSSLQPQHF.

The chain couples TRBV4-2 to TRBJ2-3; D is undetermined. The CDR3 sequence is 11 residues long. Deletions cut 6 bases from V and 6 bases from J, with 7 bases between. Germline CDR1 reads LGHNA; CDR2 reads YNFKEQ. The CDR3 reads CASRYSDTQYF. CDR3 nucleotide sequence: TGTGCCAGCAGGTACTCGGATACGCAGTATTTT.

This clonotype turned up a few times. This chain joins TRBV20-1 and TRBJ1-1; unclear D gene. V gave up 0 bases and J gave up 0 bases, with 11 bases separating them. This CDR3 has 15 amino acids. Germline V CDR1 and CDR2: DFQATT, SNEGSKA (reference sequence). The DNA for the CDR3 is TGCAGTGCTAGAGAGTCTGAAGGGTTGAACACTGAAGCTTTCTTT. Amino acids: CSARESEGLNTEAFF.

This clonotype was counted a few times. The V gene is TRBV28, the J gene TRBJ2-1, with a weak D call TRBD2 (5 bases). V was cut by 6 bases and J by 11 bases, with 11 bases left in between. This CDR3 is 11 amino acids long. Germline loops: CDR1 MDHEN, CDR2 SYDVKM. The CDR3 loop reads CASRETTQQFF. The CDR3 region has the DNA TGTGCCAGCAGGGAGACTACACAGCAGTTCTTC.

The sample holds many counts of this clonotype. The chain is built from TRBV29-1 and TRBJ2-5; possible D gene TRBD1, 6 bases. The germline gives CDR1 SQVTM, CDR2 ANQGSEA. V was clipped by 2 bases and J by 5 bases, with 18 bases between them. The CDR3 has 15 amino acids. This chain's CDR3 is CSVEPIQGFWETQYF. The CDR3 DNA reads as TGCAGCGTTGAACCCATACAGGGCTTCTGGGAGACCCAGTACTTC.

The chain joins TRBV6-1 to TRBJ2-4, with D perhaps matching TRBD1 (6 bases). V was cut by 6 bases and J by 8 bases, with 17 bases left in between. Germline-derived CDR1 and CDR2 are MNHNS and SASEGT. CDR3 length: 14 residues. The CDR3 spells CASSHLTGGDIQYF. For the CDR3, the DNA is TGTGCCAGCAGCCATTTGACAGGCGGAGACATTCAGTACTTC.

The DNA of the CDR3 is TGTGCCAGCAGCTTTCGGGCCAACCTCCAAGAGACCCAGTACTTC. Protein sequence: CASSFRANLQETQYF. The chain joins TRBV7-7 to TRBJ2-5; D remains ambiguous. The germline V and J ends were trimmed by 3 bases and 1 base, with 12 bases remaining between them. This CDR3 region has 15 residues. Germline V gene lookup returns CDR1 SSHAT and CDR2 FNYEAQ (reference sequence).

This clonotype showed up just a few times. The chain uses TRBV12-3 or TRBV12-4 and TRBJ1-1; D may be TRBD1 (5 bases). V lost 5 bases and J lost 1, with 8 bases in between. The CDR3 is 13 residues long. CDR3 nucleotide sequence: TGTGCCAGCAGTCATGGGGGGAACACTGAAGCTTTCTTT. Its protein is CASSHGGNTEAFF.

This clonotype was seen just once. The chain couples TRBV3-1 to TRBJ2-7, with D maybe TRBD1 (5 bases). The CDR3 consists of 15 residues. Germline V gene lookup returns CDR1 LGHDT and CDR2 YNNKEL (reference sequence). V lost 6 bases and J 2 bases, leaving 17 bases between the germline ends. The CDR3 coding sequence is TGTGCCAGCAGGCGCAGGGAATCGTCGCCCTACGAGCAGTACTTC. Residues: CASRRRESSPYEQYF.